The sequence of this TCR beta chain was determined in a study of cytomegalovirus exposure and HLA in healthy donors. Looking at the study overall: Earlier, 95 million to 130 million unique TCR beta sequences were recovered from about 170 million T cells by an analysis. Study results and caveats: For TCR beta chains, V- and J-gene trimming was later linked to a missense DCLRE1C variant. A later look showed TCR association rates differing by HLA locus, highest for DRB1 and lowest for HLA-C.

In the PCR, 60 Vbeta and 13 Jbeta primers were used. Here immunoSEQ multiplex PCR was the method, and the copy in TCRdb shows in-frame clones only, minus some. Here the sample spans tens of thousands of clones, over 65% being singletons. The ends lost 4 bases at V and 8 bases at J; junction bases unmatched: 4. The CDR3 is 13 residues long. The germline gives CDR1 SGHRS, CDR2 YFSETQ. For this clone: Antigen specificity is unknown.

This receptor was taken from a man aged 40-49 years in good health and CMV-seronegative. This chain uses TRBV5-1 with TRBJ1-3, with 9 bases fitting TRBD1. The sequenced sample consisted of PBMCs. CDR3 region: CASSMGQGDTIYF. For the CDR3, the DNA is TGCGCCAGCAGCATGGGACAGGGCGACACCATATATTTT.